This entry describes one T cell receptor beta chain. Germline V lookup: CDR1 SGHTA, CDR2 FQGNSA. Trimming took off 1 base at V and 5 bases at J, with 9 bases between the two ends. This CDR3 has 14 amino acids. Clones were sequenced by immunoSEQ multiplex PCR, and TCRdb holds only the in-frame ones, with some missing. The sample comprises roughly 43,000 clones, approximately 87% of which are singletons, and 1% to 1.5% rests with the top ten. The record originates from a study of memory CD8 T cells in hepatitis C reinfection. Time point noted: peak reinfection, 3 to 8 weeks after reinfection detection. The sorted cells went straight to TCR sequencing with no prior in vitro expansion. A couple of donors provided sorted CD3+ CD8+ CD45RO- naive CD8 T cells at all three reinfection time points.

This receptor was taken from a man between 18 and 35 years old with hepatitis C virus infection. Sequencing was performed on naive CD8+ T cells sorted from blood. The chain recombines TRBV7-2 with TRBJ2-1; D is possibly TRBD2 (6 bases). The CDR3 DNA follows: TGTGCCAGCAGCTTAGAACTAGCTGACAATGAGCAGTTCTTC. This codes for CASSLELADNEQFF.